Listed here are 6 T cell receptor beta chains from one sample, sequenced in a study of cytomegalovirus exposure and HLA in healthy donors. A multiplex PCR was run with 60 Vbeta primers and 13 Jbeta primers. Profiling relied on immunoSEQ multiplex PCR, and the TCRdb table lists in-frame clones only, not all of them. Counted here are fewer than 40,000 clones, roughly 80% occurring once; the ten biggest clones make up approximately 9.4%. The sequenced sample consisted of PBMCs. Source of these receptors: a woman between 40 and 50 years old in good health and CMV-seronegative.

This CDR3 reads CASSPTRQDTFGYTF. In DNA form, the CDR3 reads TGTGCCAGCAGCCCTACTCGACAAGATACGTTTGGCTACACCTTC. V and J are TRBV11-2 and TRBJ1-2; D ambiguous. Germline assignment: CDR1 SGHAT and CDR2 FQNNGV. Trimming removed 5 bases from V and 7 bases from J, with 20 bases in between. This CDR3 has 15 amino acids.

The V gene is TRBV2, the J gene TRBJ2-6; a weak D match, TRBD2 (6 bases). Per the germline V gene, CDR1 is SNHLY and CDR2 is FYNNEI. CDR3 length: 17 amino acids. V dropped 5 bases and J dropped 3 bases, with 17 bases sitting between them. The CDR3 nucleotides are TGTGCCAGCAGTACCCTCGGTGGAGGGAGTGGGGCCAACGTCCTGACTTTC. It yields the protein CASSTLGGGSGANVLTF.

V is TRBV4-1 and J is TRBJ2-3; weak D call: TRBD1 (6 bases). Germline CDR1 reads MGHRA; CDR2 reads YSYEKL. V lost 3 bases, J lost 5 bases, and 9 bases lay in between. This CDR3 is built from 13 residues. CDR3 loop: CASSQEGGDTQYF. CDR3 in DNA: TGCGCCAGCAGCCAGGAAGGGGGAGATACGCAGTATTTT.

The CDR3 coding sequence is TGTGCCAGCAGTTTAAGGGCTAGCGGGGGAAACGAGCAGTACTTC. Amino acid sequence: CASSLRASGGNEQYF. The chain has TRBV27 and TRBJ2-7; 10 nucleotides agree with TRBD2. The CDR3 runs to 15 residues. The V and J ends lost 2 bases and 5 bases, in that order; junction bases with no gene match: 6. The germline gives CDR1 MNHEY, CDR2 SMNVEV (reference sequence).

CDR3 bases: TGTGCCAGCAGACCCGAGCTCTCTGGGGCCAACGTCCTGACTTTC. Amino acid sequence: CASRPELSGANVLTF. This rearrangement joins TRBV5-4 to TRBJ2-6; D is uncertain. The germline V gene has CDR1 SGHNT and CDR2 YYREEE (reference sequence). Trimming removed 5 bases from V and 0 bases from J, with 9 bases in between. This CDR3 has 15 amino acids.

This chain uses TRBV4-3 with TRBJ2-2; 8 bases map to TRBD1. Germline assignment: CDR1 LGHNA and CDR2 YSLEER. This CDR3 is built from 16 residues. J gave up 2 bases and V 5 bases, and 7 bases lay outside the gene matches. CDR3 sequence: CASSFIRGPNTGELFF. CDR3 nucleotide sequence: TGCGCCAGCAGCTTCATCAGGGGGCCCAACACCGGGGAGCTGTTTTTT.